This T cell receptor beta chain is from a study of blood T cell repertoires in COVID-19. The junction had 7 bases not matched to a gene; V was cut back by 6 bases and J by 6 bases. Germline values: CDR1 SQVTM, CDR2 ANQGSEA. This CDR3 is 14 amino acids long. This table comes from immunoSEQ multiplex PCR, and its TCRdb copy is limited to in-frame clones, with some not included. The profile covers over 200,000 clones, with 70% to 90% appearing a single time and approximately 1.9% taken by the ten largest. The V call is TRBV29-1, the J call TRBJ2-3; 12 bases are shared with TRBD2. Material for sequencing was PBMCs or T cells enriched from blood (not recorded which). The TCR comes from a woman between 45 and 65 years old who had recovered from COVID-19. In nucleotides, the CDR3 is TGCAGCGTGGCTAGCGGGAGGGCCTCGGATACGCAGTATTTT. It translates to CSVASGRASDTQYF.